The TCR beta chain described here comes from a study of blood T cell repertoires in COVID-19. About the research overall: Both acute and convalescent COVID-19 samples were obtained from the United States, Italy and Spain. The cDNA or gDNA used as material had been derived from T cells, B-cell-depleted T cells, or PBMCs.

The CDR3 runs to 16 residues. Trimming cost V 4 bases and J 7 bases, with 18 bases left between them. Looked up from germline, CDR1 is SGHNT and CDR2 is YYREEE (reference sequence). Some clones are missing from TCRdb's copy, which holds only in-frame ones; the method was immunoSEQ multiplex PCR. The sample includes more than 150,000 clones, 70% to 90% of them seen just once. Specimen: peripheral blood. The V gene is TRBV5-4, the J gene TRBJ1-6; a possible D gene is TRBD1 (5 bases). The source of this sequence is a woman of 80 years or more with acute or convalescent COVID-19. The DNA for the CDR3 is TGTGCCAGCAGCGGGGCGTGGGCAGACGGCAATTCACCCCTCCACTTT. Protein product: CASSGAWADGNSPLHF.